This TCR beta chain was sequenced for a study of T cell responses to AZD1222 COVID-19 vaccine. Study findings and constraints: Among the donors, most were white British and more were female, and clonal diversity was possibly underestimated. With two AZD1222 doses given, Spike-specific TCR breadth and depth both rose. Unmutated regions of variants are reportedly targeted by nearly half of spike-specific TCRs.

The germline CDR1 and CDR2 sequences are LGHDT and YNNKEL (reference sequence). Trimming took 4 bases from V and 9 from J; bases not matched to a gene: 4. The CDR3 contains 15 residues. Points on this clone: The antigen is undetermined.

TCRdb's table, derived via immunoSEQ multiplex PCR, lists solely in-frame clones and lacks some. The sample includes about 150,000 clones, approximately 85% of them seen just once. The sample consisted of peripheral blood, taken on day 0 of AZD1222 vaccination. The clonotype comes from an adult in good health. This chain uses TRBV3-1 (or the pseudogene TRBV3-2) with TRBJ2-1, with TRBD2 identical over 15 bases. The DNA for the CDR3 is TGTGCCAGCAGCCCAATGGGACTAGCGGGAGGTGAGCAGTTCTTC. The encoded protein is CASSPMGLAGGEQFF.